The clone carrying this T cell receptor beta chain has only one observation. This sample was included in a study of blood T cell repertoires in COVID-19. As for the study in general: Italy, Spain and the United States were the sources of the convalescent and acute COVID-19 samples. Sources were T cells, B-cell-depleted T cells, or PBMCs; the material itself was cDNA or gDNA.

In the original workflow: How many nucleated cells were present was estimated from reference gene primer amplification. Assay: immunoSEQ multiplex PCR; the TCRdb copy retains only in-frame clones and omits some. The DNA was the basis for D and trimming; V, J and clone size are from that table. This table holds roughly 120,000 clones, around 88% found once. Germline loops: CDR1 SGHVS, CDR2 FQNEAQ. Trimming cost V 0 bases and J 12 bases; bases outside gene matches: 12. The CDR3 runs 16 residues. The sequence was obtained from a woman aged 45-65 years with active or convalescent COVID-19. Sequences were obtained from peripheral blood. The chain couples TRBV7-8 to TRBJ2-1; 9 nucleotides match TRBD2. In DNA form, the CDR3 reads TGTGCCAGCAGCTTAGCGGGGGTAGCGGGAGCACCCCGGCAGTTCTTC. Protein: CASSLAGVAGAPRQFF. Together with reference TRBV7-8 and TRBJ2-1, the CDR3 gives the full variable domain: GAGVSQSPRYKVAKRGQDVALRCDPISGHVSLFWYQQALGQGPEFLTYFQNEAQLDKSGLPSDRFFAERPEGSVSTLKIQRTQQEDSAVYLCASSLAGVAGAPRQFFGPGTRLTVL.